The present TCR beta chain was sequenced within a study of identical twins. In the case of this clonotype: Its antigen remains unknown.

Template switching added a universal primer site, and cDNA bore unique molecular identifiers. TCRdb re-analysed the 5' RACE reads in MiXCR, keeping a single row per CDR3 protein. The table includes hundreds of thousands of distinct CDR3 sequences, 8.6% detected once. General study findings and limits: Potential partial confounding of zero-insertion analyses by invariant MAIT and iNKT cells was noted.

V was shortened by 6 bases and J by 1 base, with 13 bases between the two germline ends. CDR1 SQVTM and CDR2 ANQGSEA come from the germline V gene. The CDR3 length is 14 residues. This sample also belongs to another study, concerning yellow fever vaccine responses in identical twins. That source notes: Twins showed a vaccine T cell response that reportedly seemed partly convergent, partly personalized.

The gene calls are TRBV29-1 and TRBJ2-4; D may be TRBD2 (5 bases). Sequencing was done on a sample of PBMCs. This TCR came from a woman between 18 and 29 years old in good health. Here the CDR3 reads CSVPSGFAKNIQYF. The CDR3 coding sequence is TGCAGCGTCCCCTCGGGATTCGCCAAAAACATTCAGTACTTC. Variable domain in full (rest from reference TRBV29-1 and TRBJ2-4): SAVISQKPSRDICQRGTSLTIQCQVDSQVTMMFWYRQQPGQSLTLIATANQGSEATYESGFVIDKFPISRPNLTFSTLTVSNMSPEDSSIYLCSVPSGFAKNIQYFGAGTRLSVL.